This T cell receptor beta chain was captured by sequencing in a study of control samples from healthy donors and cancer patients. CDR1 LGHNA and CDR2 YSLEER come from the germline V gene. The V end was cut by 0 bases, the J end by 0 bases, with 6 bases between. CDR3 size: 15 residues. The protocol was immunoSEQ multiplex PCR, while the TCRdb copy is restricted to in-frame clones and leaves out a portion. The sample includes fewer than 200,000 clones, just over 90% of them seen just once. The receptor was isolated from a woman aged 55-69 years in good health. The genes are TRBV4-3 and TRBJ1-3; no clear D gene. Specimen: blood. As DNA, the CDR3 is TGCGCCAGCAGCCAAGATCGCGGCTCTGGAAACACCATATATTTT. Translation gives CASSQDRGSGNTIYF.